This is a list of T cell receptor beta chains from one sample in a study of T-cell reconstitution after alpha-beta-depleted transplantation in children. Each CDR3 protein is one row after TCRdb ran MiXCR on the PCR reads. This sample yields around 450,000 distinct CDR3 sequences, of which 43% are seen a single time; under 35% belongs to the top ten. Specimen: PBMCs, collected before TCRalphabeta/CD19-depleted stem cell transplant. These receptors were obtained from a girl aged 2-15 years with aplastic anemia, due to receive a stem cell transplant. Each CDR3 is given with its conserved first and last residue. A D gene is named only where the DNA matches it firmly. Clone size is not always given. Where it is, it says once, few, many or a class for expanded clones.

TGTGCCAGCAGTCCCCGGGCTACCGGAGAGCAGTACTTC	CASSPRATGEQYF	.	TRBV12-3/TRBV12-4	.	TRBJ2-7
TGTGCCAGCAGTCCCGGGACAGGGGACGAAAAACTGTTTTTT	CASSPGTGDEKLFF	.	TRBV2	TRBD1	TRBJ1-4
TGTGCCAGCAGTCCAAAGCCCCCCAGGGGCCGGGGACAAGCCTACGAGCAGTACTTC	CASSPKPPRGRGQAYEQYF	few	TRBV27	.	TRBJ2-7
TGTGCCAGCTTAGAACACGGGTTCGAGACCCAGTACTTC	CASLEHGFETQYF	many	TRBV11-2	.	TRBJ2-5
TGTGCCAGCAGTGGGGACAGCACCTATGGCTACACCTTC	CASSGDSTYGYTF	.	TRBV6-1	TRBD1	TRBJ1-2
TGTGCCAGCAGTTTACCAAATTCTGGAAACACCATATATTTT	CASSLPNSGNTIYF	few	TRBV12-3/TRBV12-4	.	TRBJ1-3
TGTGCCACCAGCAGAGATCGGCGGGGGATGGGGCAGTACTTC	CATSRDRRGMGQYF	many	TRBV15	TRBD2	TRBJ2-7
TGCAGTGCTAGACCTGAAAACGGGGGAGATACGCAGTATTTT	CSARPENGGDTQYF	many	TRBV20-1	.	TRBJ2-3
TGCAGCGTTGTTTGGGCGGGAGGACAGCCCCAGCATTTT	CSVVWAGGQPQHF	.	TRBV29-1	.	TRBJ1-5
TGTGCCAGCAGCCCCGACGGATGGGGGGCCGGGGAGCTGTTTTTT	CASSPDGWGAGELFF	.	TRBV3-1	.	TRBJ2-2
TGTGCCAGCAGCCCCCCACTAGCGGGAGGCGGCGAGCAGTACTTC	CASSPPLAGGGEQYF	once	TRBV7-2	TRBD2	TRBJ2-7
TGTGCCAGCAGCTTAGGGGGCAGGGGTGGAAACACCATATATTTT	CASSLGGRGGNTIYF	.	TRBV7-2	.	TRBJ1-3
TGTGCCAGCAGCCCGACAGGTGGTCCCTACGAGCAGTACTTC	CASSPTGGPYEQYF	.	TRBV7-9	.	TRBJ2-7
TGTGCCAGCAGCTTTAGGAGGAATAATTCACCCCTCCACTTT	CASSFRRNNSPLHF	many	TRBV7-2	.	TRBJ1-6
TGTGCCAGCAGCCGCGTCGGCGGGGTAGAGACCCAGTACTTC	CASSRVGGVETQYF	.	TRBV3-1	.	TRBJ2-5
TGCGCCAGCAGCCAGTACCAAGCGGGAGGGCCGCCCTACAATGAGCAGTTCTTC	CASSQYQAGGPPYNEQFF	few	TRBV4-1	TRBD2	TRBJ2-1
TGCAGTGCTAGACTTGGGCAAGAGACCCAGTACTTC	CSARLGQETQYF	many	TRBV20-1	.	TRBJ2-5
TGTGCCAGCACCTACACAGGGAGAGGTTCACCCCTCCACTTT	CASTYTGRGSPLHF	.	TRBV27	.	TRBJ1-6
TGTGCCAGCAGTGAAGGGTGGGGGACAGATACGCAGTATTTT	CASSEGWGTDTQYF	.	TRBV6-1	.	TRBJ2-3
TGTGCCAGCACAACTCTCTCGCGGGGAAACTATGGCTACACCTTC	CASTTLSRGNYGYTF	.	TRBV27	.	TRBJ1-2
TGCAGTGCTAGAGCACTTACAGAATGGGGGGAGCAGTACTTC	CSARALTEWGEQYF	.	TRBV20-1	.	TRBJ2-7
TGTGCCAGCAAAAATTGGACAGCCCCCCCAGATACGCAGTATTTT	CASKNWTAPPDTQYF	.	TRBV21-1	.	TRBJ2-3
TGCAGTCCGACTCCCGGGTCGAAGGAGACCCAGTACTTC	CSPTPGSKETQYF	.	TRBV20-1	.	TRBJ2-5